One and the same sample provided the 30 T cell receptor beta chains below, sequenced in a study of molecular identifiers for immune sequencing clone quantification. TCRdb re-called the PCR reads with MiXCR, one entry per CDR3 protein. Of some 97,000 distinct CDR3 sequences listed, 20% to 30% are singletons. The specimen was naive CD8+ T cells from blood, with Jurkat cell RNA spiked in. Subset meaning: FACS-sorted CD8+CD4-CCR7+CD45RA+ naive T cells. The receptors were sampled from a human donor in good health. Some libraries in this study had Jurkat cell RNA spiked in.

This clonotype was observed many times. This chain links TRBV29-1 with TRBJ1-1, with D perhaps TRBD1 (5 bases). The length of the CDR3 is 15 residues. V dropped 4 bases and J dropped 5 bases, with 20 bases sitting between them. Germline V gene sequence: CDR1 SQVTM, CDR2 ANQGSEA. The CDR3 bases are TGCAGCGTTGCGGGACTCTCTCCTCCTGGAACTGAAGCTTTCTTT. Encoded protein: CSVAGLSPPGTEAFF.

The CDR3 loop reads CAWSVGHQETQYF. The DNA for the CDR3 is TGTGCCTGGAGTGTAGGGCACCAAGAGACCCAGTACTTC. The chain recombines TRBV30 with TRBJ2-5; D remains ambiguous. Germline V gives CDR1 GTSNPN, CDR2 SVGIG (reference sequence). This CDR3 is built from 13 residues. Trimming shortened V by 0 bases and J by 0 bases, and 5 bases separated the two germline ends.

Concerning this clonotype itself: This may come from a read error, since a much larger clone is one base off. The rearrangement links TRBV4-1 to TRBJ2-7, with D perhaps TRBD1 or TRBD2 (5 bases each). Germline CDR1 MGHRA, CDR2 YSYEKL. V lost 6 bases and J lost 3, with 12 bases in between. CDR3 size: 13 residues. DNA of the CDR3: TGCGCCAGCAGTTGGGACGGCTACTACGAGCAGTACTTC. As protein: CASSWDGYYEQYF.

This clonotype was recorded at least ten times. The rearrangement joins TRBV20-1 to TRBJ2-3; 10 bases map to TRBD2. The J segment lost 0 bases and the V segment lost 4 bases, leaving 10 bases of the junction unmatched. This CDR3 has 17 amino acids. CDR1 and CDR2 (germline): DFQATT, SNEGSKA (reference sequence). CDR3 region: CSAISPGTSESTDTQYF. CDR3 DNA: TGCAGTGCTATTTCCCCCGGGACTAGCGAAAGCACAGATACGCAGTATTTT.

Details on this clonotype: A single base separates this from a much larger clone, so it may be a read error. The chain carries TRBV30 and TRBJ1-6, with D unclear. Germline V gene data show CDR1 as GTSNPN and CDR2 as SVGIG (reference sequence). Between the trimmed V and J ends, which lost 2 bases and 10 bases, there was a span of 12 bases. The CDR3 has 13 amino acids. Here the CDR3 DNA reads TGTGCCTGGAGTCAGTACAGTCGGTCACCCCTCCACTTT. As protein: CAWSQYSRSPLHF.

This clonotype was seen repeatedly, ten times or more. This chain joins TRBV5-1 and TRBJ2-7, with D hard to call. Between the trimmed V and J ends, which lost 4 bases and 1 base, there was a span of 15 bases. CDR3 length: 15 residues. Germline-derived CDR1 and CDR2 are SGHRS and YFSETQ. The DNA for the CDR3 is TGCGCCAGCAGCCCAGGTTCAGAGTGGTCCTACGAGCAGTACTTC. Its translation is CASSPGSEWSYEQYF.

This clonotype was seen ten or more times. The V and J genes are TRBV29-1 and TRBJ2-7; possibly TRBD2 for D (6 bases). This CDR3 has 14 residues. The V gene lost 7 bases and the J gene lost 2 bases, with 18 bases spanning the gap. Looked up from germline, CDR1 is SQVTM and CDR2 is ANQGSEA. For the CDR3, the DNA is TGCAGCGCCACCACCGGGACTGCCCCCTACGAGCAGTACTTC. As protein: CSATTGTAPYEQYF.

With respect to this clonotype: This may be a read error: a much more frequent sequence differs by one nucleotide. The chain has TRBV7-8 and TRBJ2-3; possible D gene TRBD2, 6 bases. This CDR3 comprises 15 residues. Germline V gene data show CDR1 as SGHVS and CDR2 as FQNEAQ. In DNA form, the CDR3 reads TGTGCCTGCAGCCGGTGGGGGGTGGGCACAGATACGCAGTATTTT. The encoded protein is CACSRWGVGTDTQYF.

This clonotype was detected ten times or more. This chain connects TRBV5-1 to TRBJ1-1; maybe TRBD1 (6 bases). Trimming shortened V by 1 base and J by 3 bases, and 10 bases separated the two germline ends. Germline V gene sequence: CDR1 SGHRS, CDR2 YFSETQ. The CDR3 consists of 14 residues. CDR3 in amino acids: CASSLKAGDTEAFF. CDR3 nucleotide sequence: TGCGCCAGCAGCTTGAAAGCAGGGGACACTGAAGCTTTCTTT.

In this sample, this clonotype turned up many times. The V call is TRBV23-1, the J call TRBJ2-7, with 11 positions matching TRBD1. TRBV23-1 is reported as an ORF; its role is uncertain. V was clipped by 7 bases and J by 7 bases; unmatched bases: 9. This CDR3 has 14 amino acids. CDR3 DNA: TGCGCCAGCACCCGGCGGGGACAGGGGGGAGAGCAGTACTTC. This translates into CASTRRGQGGEQYF.

Regarding this clonotype: This clone may be a read error of a much larger clone one base away. The V call is TRBV7-2, the J call TRBJ1-1; the D is unclear. CDR3 length: 13 amino acids. CDR1 is SGHTA, CDR2 FQGNSA, per germline. CDR3 loop: CASRTWLKTEAFF. DNA of the CDR3: TGTGCCAGCAGAACTTGGCTGAAAACTGAAGCTTTCTTT. Variable domain in full (rest from reference TRBV7-2 and TRBJ1-1): GAGVSQSPSNKVTEKGKDVELRCDPISGHTALYWYRQSLGQGLEFLIYFQGNSAPDKSGLPSDRFSAERTGGSVSTLTIQRTQQEDSAVYLCASRTWLKTEAFFGQGTRLTVV.

This clonotype appeared many times. V is TRBV3-1 and J is TRBJ2-3, with D perhaps matching TRBD2 (5 bases). The CDR3 is 15 residues long. Germline V gene lookup returns CDR1 LGHDT and CDR2 YNNKEL (reference sequence). With 4 bases removed from V and 2 bases from J, the gap between germline ends came to 13 bases. In DNA form, the CDR3 reads TGTGCCAGCAGCCCACCGGGGTTGGTCACAGATACGCAGTATTTT. Its translation: CASSPPGLVTDTQYF.

The genes are TRBV20-1 and TRBJ1-1, with D possibly being TRBD1 (5 bases). CDR1 is DFQATT, CDR2 SNEGSKA, per germline (reference sequence). The CDR3 totals 13 residues. The V end lost 6 bases, the J end lost 4 bases, and 15 bases lay between the germline ends. The CDR3, as DNA: TGCAGTGCGCTGGGACTTGGGATCACTGAAGCTTTCTTT. It encodes CSALGLGITEAFF.

Remarks on this clonotype: A read error may be the cause here, since a much bigger clone is one base away. The chain employs TRBV27 and TRBJ1-4; D may be TRBD1 (5 bases). In germline, CDR1 is MNHEY, CDR2 SMNVEV (reference sequence). The CDR3 spans 15 residues. The CDR3 coding sequence is TGTGCCGGCAGTTTGAGACCAGGGTTGGCTGAAAAACTGTTTTTT. Its translation: CAGSLRPGLAEKLFF.

On this clonotype itself: A single base separates this from a much larger clone, so it may be a read error. In DNA, the CDR3 is TGCAGTGCTGGCGGGACCTCCTACGAGCAGTACTTC. Translation: CSAGGTSYEQYF. V and J are TRBV20-1 and TRBJ2-7; tentatively, D is TRBD2 (6 bases). Germline CDR1 DFQATT, CDR2 SNEGSKA (reference sequence). The CDR3 runs 12 residues. V was pared by 5 bases and J by 0 bases, with 8 bases between.

Many counts were recorded for this clonotype. The chain links TRBV12-3 or TRBV12-4 to TRBJ2-1, with 8 bases identical to TRBD1. J gave up 5 bases and V 5 bases, and 5 bases lay outside the gene matches. The CDR3 contains 14 residues. Written as DNA, the CDR3 is TGTGCCAGCAGTCTGGGACAGGAAGACAATGAGCAGTTCTTC. Translated: CASSLGQEDNEQFF.

In the case of this clonotype: The junction does not match germline at one end; this may be a read error. The chain combines TRBV4-3 with TRBJ1-1; D unclear. Germline CDR1 is LGHNA and CDR2 is YSLEER. The CDR3 loop spans 17 amino acids. The CDR3 here is CASSQEVYGVLNTGAFF. The CDR3, as DNA: TGCGCCAGCAGCCAAGAAGTATACGGAGTCCTGAACACTGGAGCTTTCTTT.

Worth noting for this clonotype: This may come from a read error, since a much larger clone is one base off. The chain has TRBV11-2 and TRBJ1-1; D is ambiguous. The CDR3 loop spans 14 amino acids. Per the germline V gene, CDR1 is SGHAT and CDR2 is FQNNGV. The CDR3 reads CASSLVEGGTEALF. CDR3 in DNA: TGTGCCAGCAGCTTAGTAGAGGGTGGCACTGAAGCTTTGTTT.

Points on this clonotype: Relative to the germline gene, one junction end is altered; a read error may explain this. The V gene is TRBV12-5, the J gene TRBJ1-1; tentative D call: TRBD1 (6 bases). The CDR3 totals 19 residues. Germline V gene sequence: CDR1 LGHNT, CDR2 FRNRAP. CDR3 amino acids: CASGFSARDTNSVNTEAFF. In DNA, the CDR3 is TGTGCTAGTGGTTTTTCCGCCCGGGACACAAATTCGGTGAATACTGAAGCTTTCTTT.

There are many counts of this clonotype. V is TRBV7-9 and J is TRBJ2-3; D is undetermined. This CDR3 spans 19 amino acids. Germline CDR1 reads SEHNR; CDR2 reads FQNEAQ (reference sequence). The V and J ends lost 5 bases and 0 bases respectively, with 24 bases between them. CDR3 in amino acids: CASSPRYVDVGTSTDTQYF. CDR3 DNA: TGTGCCAGCAGCCCCCGATATGTTGATGTGGGAACTAGCACAGATACGCAGTATTTT.

This clonotype was detected a few times. The chain employs TRBV5-1 and TRBJ2-1; 8 bases are shared with TRBD2. Germline CDR1 and CDR2: SGHRS and YFSETQ. V trimming: 0 bases; J trimming: 8 bases; junction bases outside the gene matches: 13. The CDR3 runs 17 residues. The CDR3 loop is CASSLASGGPGADEQFF. The CDR3 DNA reads as TGCGCCAGCAGCTTGGCCAGCGGGGGACCCGGAGCGGATGAGCAGTTCTTC.

This clonotype was counted many times. The chain employs TRBV7-9 and TRBJ1-1; no firm D call. The ends were cut back, 5 bases at V and 3 bases at J, with 13 bases in the middle. The CDR3 is 14 residues long. Germline V gene data show CDR1 as SEHNR and CDR2 as FQNEAQ (reference sequence). The CDR3 coding sequence is TGTGCCAGCAGCCCCCCCGGCCGAGACACTGAAGCTTTCTTT. Its protein is CASSPPGRDTEAFF.

This chain links TRBV7-9 with TRBJ1-3; D is uncertain. CDR1 and CDR2 from the germline V gene are SEHNR and FQNEAQ (reference sequence). The CDR3 runs 14 residues. Trimming cost V 4 bases and J 2 bases, with 9 bases left between them. The CDR3 here is CASSSRAPGNTIYF. The CDR3 nucleotides are TGTGCCAGCAGCTCCCGGGCTCCTGGAAACACCATATATTTT.

This clonotype was counted many times. The V gene is TRBV4-3, the J gene TRBJ1-5; no clear D gene. V was pared by 0 bases and J by 3 bases, with 12 bases between. Germline CDR1 is LGHNA and CDR2 is YSLEER. The CDR3 contains 16 residues. CDR3 nucleotides: TGCGCCAGCAGCCAAGATCCCCTGGTTGACAATCAGCCCCAGCATTTT. As protein: CASSQDPLVDNQPQHF.

This clonotype was counted at least ten times. The chain employs TRBV9 and TRBJ2-3; 9 nucleotides align to TRBD2. The CDR3 has 16 amino acids. Germline trimming cut 3 bases from V and 4 bases from J; bases unmatched to any gene: 9. The V gene's germline CDR1 is SGDLS and CDR2 YYNGEE. The chain's CDR3 is CASSDTLAGESDTQYF. The CDR3 nucleotides read TGTGCCAGCAGCGATACTTTAGCGGGAGAGTCAGATACGCAGTATTTT.

The genes are TRBV3-1 and TRBJ2-1; 8 bases align to TRBD1. Trimming cost V 3 bases and J 6 bases; bases outside gene matches: 7. The CDR3 runs to 15 residues. The germline gives CDR1 LGHDT, CDR2 YNNKEL (reference sequence). This CDR3 reads CASSHSGGLGNEQFF. CDR3 in DNA: TGTGCCAGCAGCCACTCAGGGGGCCTGGGCAATGAGCAGTTCTTC.

Worth noting for this clonotype: A much larger clone differs by one base, so this may be a read error. The rearrangement uses TRBV19 and TRBJ1-5, with a weak D call TRBD1 (6 bases). Trimming took off 5 bases at V and 9 bases at J, with 20 bases between the two ends. The CDR3 consists of 15 residues. Germline V gene lookup returns CDR1 LNHDA and CDR2 SQIVND (reference sequence). CDR3 in DNA: TGTGCCAGTAGTCTCGGCACCAGGGGCGCGGCGCCCCAGCATTTT. Translation gives CASSLGTRGAAPQHF. The full variable domain, in which reference TRBV19 and TRBJ1-5 provide the parts outside the CDR3, is DGGITQSPKYLFRKEGQNVTLSCEQNLNHDAMYWYRQDPGQGLRLIYYSQIVNDFQKGDIAEGYSVSREKKESFPLTVTSAQKNPTAFYLCASSLGTRGAAPQHFGDGTRLSIL.

This clonotype was seen more than once but under ten times. The gene calls are TRBV9 and TRBJ2-5, with a weak D call TRBD2 (6 bases). The V gene's germline CDR1 is SGDLS and CDR2 YYNGEE. The V end lost 4 bases, the J end lost 0 bases, and 16 bases lay between the germline ends. The CDR3 has 16 amino acids. CDR3 sequence (DNA): TGTGCCAGCAGCTCCCGTGTAGCGGACCACCAAGAGACCCAGTACTTC. Translation gives CASSSRVADHQETQYF.

This clonotype has ten or more counts. V and J are TRBV7-9 and TRBJ1-4, with TRBD1 matching 7 bases. Germline CDR1 and CDR2: SEHNR and FQNEAQ (reference sequence). The CDR3 length is 14 residues. Losses at the gene ends were 2 bases for V and 7 bases for J; bases not matched to a gene: 4. As DNA, the CDR3 is TGTGCCAGCAGCTTAATTGACAGGGCTGAAAAACTGTTTTTT. Its translation: CASSLIDRAEKLFF.

This chain links TRBV4-3 with TRBJ2-3; 8 nucleotides line up with TRBD2. CDR3 size: 16 residues. Germline lookup yields CDR1 LGHNA and CDR2 YSLEER. With 0 bases clipped from V and 3 bases from J, the junction kept 5 bases outside the gene matches. The CDR3 here is CASSQDQSGRTDTQYF. The CDR3 DNA is TGCGCCAGCAGCCAAGATCAAAGCGGGAGAACAGATACGCAGTATTTT.